Described below is a single T cell receptor (beta chain) sequence and its context. The antigen remains undetermined. Other DNA variants within this sample encode the same CDR3. The source of the sample is a study of PD-1 blockade in classical Hodgkin lymphoma. Germline trimming cut 5 bases from V and 3 bases from J; bases unmatched to any gene: 2. Per the germline V gene, CDR1 is SGHTA and CDR2 is FQGNSA. CDR3 length: 14 residues. Study-level points and caveats: Newly diagnosed patients were reported to start with lower TCR diversity than healthy donors. Possible causes of repertoire differences, disease activity or prior therapy, remain undefined.

Clones were read by immunoSEQ multiplex PCR, and TCRdb kept only the in-frame ones, dropping some. The data show roughly 70,000 clones, with over 85% seen just once and 2% to 3% held by the top ten. Time point specified: newly diagnosed, previously untreated cHL patient sample. As a comparison, the study used PBMCs from newly diagnosed, untreated classical Hodgkin lymphoma. The chain uses TRBV7-2 and TRBJ1-2, with 11 bases matching TRBD1. The clonotype was recovered from a human donor with classical Hodgkin lymphoma. Material: peripheral blood mononuclear cells (PBMCs). The CDR3 sequence is CASSPGQGDYGYTF. The CDR3, as DNA: TGTGCCAGCAGCCCGGGACAGGGGGACTATGGCTACACCTTC. The full variable domain, in which reference TRBV7-2 and TRBJ1-2 provide the parts outside the CDR3, is GAGVSQSPSNKVTEKGKDVELRCDPISGHTALYWYRQSLGQGLEFLIYFQGNSAPDKSGLPSDRFSAERTGGSVSTLTIQRTQQEDSAVYLCASSPGQGDYGYTFGSGTRLTVV.